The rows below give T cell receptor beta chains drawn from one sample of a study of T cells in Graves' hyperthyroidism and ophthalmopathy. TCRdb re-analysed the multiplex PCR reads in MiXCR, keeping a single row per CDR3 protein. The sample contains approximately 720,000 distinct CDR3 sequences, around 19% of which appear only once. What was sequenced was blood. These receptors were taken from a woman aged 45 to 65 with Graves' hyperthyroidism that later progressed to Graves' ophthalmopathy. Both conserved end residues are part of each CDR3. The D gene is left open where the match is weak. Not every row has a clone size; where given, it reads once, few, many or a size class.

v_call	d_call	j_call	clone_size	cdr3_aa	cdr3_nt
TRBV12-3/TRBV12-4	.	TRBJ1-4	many	CASSLGGAATNEKLFF	TGTGCCAGCAGTTTGGGGGGGGCTGCAACTAATGAAAAACTGTTTTTT
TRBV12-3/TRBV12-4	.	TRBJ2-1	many	CASSLNDNNEQFF	TGTGCCAGCAGTTTAAACGATAACAATGAGCAGTTCTTC
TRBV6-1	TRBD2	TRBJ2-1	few	CASRPGLANDEQFF	TGTGCCAGCAGACCGGGACTAGCGAATGATGAGCAGTTCTTC
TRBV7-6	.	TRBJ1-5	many	CASSLRGGRDQPQHF	TGTGCCAGCAGCTTACGGGGCGGTAGAGATCAGCCCCAGCATTTT
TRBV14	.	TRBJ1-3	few	CASSPNDISGNTIYF	TGTGCCAGCAGCCCCAACGACATCTCTGGAAACACCATATATTTT
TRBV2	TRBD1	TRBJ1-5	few	CASSEVHLQGAGERNQPQHF	TGTGCCAGCAGTGAAGTACACCTACAGGGGGCTGGTGAGAGGAATCAGCCCCAGCATTTT
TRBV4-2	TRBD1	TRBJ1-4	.	CASSPRQGSGVTNEKLFF	TGTGCCAGCAGCCCGAGACAGGGGAGTGGAGTAACTAATGAAAAACTGTTTTTT
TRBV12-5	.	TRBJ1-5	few	CASGSAAQGQPQHF	TGTGCTAGTGGTTCGGCCGCCCAGGGTCAGCCCCAGCATTTT
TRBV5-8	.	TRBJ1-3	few	CASSLGAGSSGNTIYF	TGTGCCAGCAGCTTGGGAGCAGGGTCGTCTGGAAACACCATATATTTT
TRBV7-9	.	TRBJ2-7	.	CASSLPRGGYSSYEQYF	TGTGCCAGCAGCCTCCCAAGGGGGGGGTATAGCTCCTACGAGCAGTACTTC
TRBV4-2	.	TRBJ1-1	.	CASSQEKLTLEAFF	TGTGCCAGCAGCCAAGAAAAGTTAACACTTGAAGCTTTCTTT